These T cell receptor beta chains were read from a single sample in a study of OX40 agonist ivuxolimab in advanced cancers. TCRdb's table, derived via immunoSEQ multiplex PCR, lists solely in-frame clones and lacks some. Of about 68,000 clones in the sample, 90% to 95% were seen once. Specimen: CD4+ or CD8+ T cells sorted from blood, collected in a trial of the OX40 agonist ivuxolimab. The receptor set was obtained from an adult with an advanced solid tumor such as melanoma, head and neck, liver or kidney cancer. Each CDR3 is given with its conserved first and last residue. The order of the fields is J gene, clone size, D gene, V gene, CDR3 DNA, CDR3 protein. D genes are given only for firm matches. Part of the rows lack a size; the others show once, few, many or a class for expanded clones.

TRBJ1-5 | NA | NA | TRBV7-8 | TGTGCCAGCAGCTTGCCGGGAAGCAATCAGCCCCAGCATTTT | CASSLPGSNQPQHF
TRBJ2-1 | NA | NA | TRBV19 | TGTGCCAGTAGTATTGTGGGGACTCCAGACAATGAGCAGTTCTTC | CASSIVGTPDNEQFF
TRBJ2-1 | NA | TRBD2 | TRBV5-8 | TGTGCCAGCAGCTTGAGGCTAGCGGACTACAATGAGCAGTTCTTC | CASSLRLADYNEQFF
TRBJ2-7 | once | NA | TRBV29-1 | TGCAGCGTTGCCGACGGGATCTACGAGCAGTACTTC | CSVADGIYEQYF
TRBJ2-3 | once | TRBD1 | TRBV11-2 | TGTGCCAGCAGCTTGAGACAGGGTGATACAGATACGCAGTATTTT | CASSLRQGDTDTQYF
TRBJ2-3 | NA | NA | TRBV5-1 | TGCGCCAGCAGCTTGGAAGATACGCAGTATTTT | CASSLEDTQYF
TRBJ2-1 | NA | TRBD1 | TRBV10-1 | TGCGCCAGCAGAGCGGACAGGGGGTCCTACAATGAGCAGTTCTTC | CASRADRGSYNEQFF
TRBJ2-2 | NA | TRBD2 | TRBV7-3 | TGTGCCAGCAGCTTTAGCGGGAGGACCGGGGAGCTGTTTTTT | CASSFSGRTGELFF
TRBJ1-1 | NA | TRBD1 | TRBV29-1 | TGCAGCGTTACGACAGGGATAAACACTGAAGCTTTCTTT | CSVTTGINTEAFF
TRBJ1-1 | NA | NA | TRBV29-1 | TGCAGCTCCAGGGAGGGGAACACTGAAGCTTTCTTT | CSSREGNTEAFF
TRBJ2-5 | NA | TRBD2 | TRBV7-3 | TGTGCCAGCAGCTACCTGGGGGGGTTGGCGGCCCTACCTGGGGAGACCCAGTACTTC | CASSYLGGLAALPGETQYF
TRBJ2-7 | few | NA | TRBV10-3 | TGTGCCATCAGCCCAGCTAGGGACAACTACGAGCAGTACTTC | CAISPARDNYEQYF
TRBJ1-5 | NA | NA | TRBV10-3 | TGTGCCATCAGTGAGTGGGGCGGGAATCAGCCCCAGCATTTT | CAISEWGGNQPQHF
TRBJ1-1 | NA | TRBD1 | TRBV5-1 | TGCGCCAGCAGCCGCGATGGGACAGCCCCCCCTGAAGCTTTCTTT | CASSRDGTAPPEAFF
TRBJ1-2 | few | NA | TRBV2 | TGTGCCAGCAGTCCATATAACTATGGCTACACCTTC | CASSPYNYGYTF
TRBJ1-1 | NA | NA | TRBV19 | TGTGCCAGTAGTAACGTGAACACTGAAGCTTTCTTT | CASSNVNTEAFF
TRBJ2-1 | NA | TRBD2 | TRBV5-8 | TGTGCCAGCAGCTCCGGGACTAGCGGGAGGAGGAATGAGCAGTTCTTC | CASSSGTSGRRNEQFF
TRBJ2-5 | NA | TRBD1 | TRBV7-6 | TGTGCCAGCAGCTTAGAGAGGGGGCGATATCAGGAGACCCAGTACTTC | CASSLERGRYQETQYF
TRBJ2-5 | NA | NA | TRBV18 | TGTGCCAGCTCACAATCCAAGTGGGAGACCCAGTACTTC | CASSQSKWETQYF
TRBJ2-7 | NA | NA | TRBV9 | TGTGCCAGCAGCCCAAGGGACCGCGCCTACGAGCAGTACTTC | CASSPRDRAYEQYF
TRBJ2-1 | few | NA | TRBV6-5 | TGTGCCAGCAGTTATCGGGGGAGTACAAATGAGCAGTTCTTC | CASSYRGSTNEQFF
TRBJ2-6 | NA | NA | TRBV7-3 | TGTGCCAGCAGCTTAATGTCCGGTGGAGGCGCGGGAAGTGGGGCCAACGTCCTGACTTTC | CASSLMSGGGAGSGANVLTF
TRBJ2-7 | NA | NA | TRBV13 | TGTGCCAGCAGCTTAGGCAGGGCCTACGAGCAGTACTTC | CASSLGRAYEQYF
TRBJ2-7 | NA | TRBD2 | TRBV10-3 | TGTGCCATCAGACCCGGACTAGCGGGAAACTCCTACGAGCAGTACTTC | CAIRPGLAGNSYEQYF
TRBJ1-6 | NA | NA | TRBV7-6 | TGTGCCAGCAGCTTTTCCGGGGCAAACCTTAATTCACCCCTCCACTTT | CASSFSGANLNSPLHF
TRBJ2-3 | NA | TRBD2 | TRBV4-1 | TGCGCCAGCAGCCAAGTGGCGGGAGGTTATACGCAGTATTTT | CASSQVAGGYTQYF
TRBJ1-5 | NA | NA | TRBV6-5 | TGTGCCAGCAGTTCCATCAGTAGCAATCAGCCCCAGCATTTT | CASSSISSNQPQHF
TRBJ1-3 | once | NA | TRBV10-3 | TGTGCCATCAGTGAGCCCGGAGGGGCCGCCTTCGCTCACTCTGGAAACACCATATATTTT | CAISEPGGAAFAHSGNTIYF